A single sample is the source of the 3 T cell receptor beta chains below, sequenced in a study of blood T cell repertoires in COVID-19. The assay was immunoSEQ multiplex PCR, and TCRdb's table has in-frame clones only and misses some. The sample consists of some 170,000 clones, 87% of them appearing once. The sample was PBMCs or T cells enriched from blood (not recorded which). Every receptor here comes from a human donor with acute COVID-19. The donor label of this sample is uncertain.

The V gene is TRBV12-3 or TRBV12-4, the J gene TRBJ2-7, with 9 bases fitting TRBD1. The trim removed 8 bases at V and 5 bases at J, leaving 7 bases unmatched. The CDR3 extends over 13 amino acids. The CDR3 DNA reads as TGTGCCAGCGGACCCGGGACAGGGAACGAGCAGTACTTC. Translating gives CASGPGTGNEQYF.

This clone was recorded only once. V usage is TRBV7-2 and J usage is TRBJ2-3; the match to TRBD2 covers 11 bases. The CDR3 loop spans 17 amino acids. CDR1 is SGHTA and CDR2 is FQGNSA in the germline V gene. The ends lost 1 base at V and 2 bases at J; junction bases unmatched: 5. The CDR3 region has the DNA TGTGCCAGCAGCTTAGTATTAGCGGGGGGGGACACAGATACGCAGTATTTT. It yields the protein CASSLVLAGGDTDTQYF.

The chain has TRBV25-1 and TRBJ1-1; the D gene is possibly TRBD1 (6 bases). CDR3 length: 14 residues. V dropped 8 bases and J dropped 5 bases, with 18 bases sitting between them. Per germline, CDR1 MGHDK and CDR2 SYGVNS. The CDR3, as DNA: TGTGCCAGCGGCTTAGGGGGGGGAAGAACTGAAGCTTTCTTT. This sequence encodes CASGLGGGRTEAFF.